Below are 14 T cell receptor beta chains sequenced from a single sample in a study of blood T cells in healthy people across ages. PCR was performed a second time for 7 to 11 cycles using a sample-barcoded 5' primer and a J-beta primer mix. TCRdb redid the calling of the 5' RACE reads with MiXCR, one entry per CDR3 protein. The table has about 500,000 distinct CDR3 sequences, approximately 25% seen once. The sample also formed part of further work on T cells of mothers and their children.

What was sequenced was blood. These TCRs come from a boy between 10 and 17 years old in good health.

Written as DNA, the CDR3 is TGTGCCAGCAGTTTAAATCCCACCGGGGAGCTGTTTTTT. It yields the protein CASSLNPTGELFF. The chain has TRBV28 and TRBJ2-2; no firm D call. Germline-derived CDR1 and CDR2 are MDHEN and SYDVKM. Trimming pared 2 bases from V and 4 bases from J, leaving 5 bases between. This CDR3 has 13 amino acids.

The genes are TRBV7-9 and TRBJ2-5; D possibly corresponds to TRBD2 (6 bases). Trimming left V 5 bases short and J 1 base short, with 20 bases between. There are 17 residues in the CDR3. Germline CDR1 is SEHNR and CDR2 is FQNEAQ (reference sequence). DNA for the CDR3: TGTGCCAGCAGCCGGGACTTTACCAGGCTTAGCCAAGAGACCCAGTACTTC. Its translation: CASSRDFTRLSQETQYF.

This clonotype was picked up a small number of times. This CDR3 is CASSSWTGSSYNSPLHF. CDR3 DNA: TGTGCCAGCAGCTCATGGACAGGGAGCTCCTATAATTCACCCCTCCACTTT. V and J are TRBV3-1 and TRBJ1-6, with 8 bases aligning to TRBD1. The CDR3 sequence is 17 residues long. From germline, CDR1 is LGHDT and CDR2 YNNKEL (reference sequence). Trimming took 5 bases from V and 0 from J; bases not matched to a gene: 6. Using reference TRBV3-1 and TRBJ1-6 for the parts outside the CDR3, the full variable domain is DTAVSQTPKYLVTQMGNDKSIKCEQNLGHDTMYWYKQDSKKFLKIMFSYNNKELIINETVPNRFSPKSPDKAHLNLHINSLELGDSAVYFCASSSWTGSSYNSPLHFGNGTRLTVT.

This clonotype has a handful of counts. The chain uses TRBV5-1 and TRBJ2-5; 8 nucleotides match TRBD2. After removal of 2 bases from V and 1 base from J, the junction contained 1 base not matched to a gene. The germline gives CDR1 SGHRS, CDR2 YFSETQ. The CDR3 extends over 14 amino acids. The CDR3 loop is CASSFSGTQETQYF. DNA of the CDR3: TGCGCCAGCAGCTTTAGCGGGACCCAAGAGACCCAGTACTTC.

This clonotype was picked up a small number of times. The CDR3 bases are TGTGCCAGCAGTTTTACCATTGGGACTGAAGCTTTCTTT. It specifies CASSFTIGTEAFF. This rearrangement joins TRBV28 to TRBJ1-1; D gene ambiguous. Germline V gene lookup returns CDR1 MDHEN and CDR2 SYDVKM. This CDR3 contains 13 residues. The ends were cut back, 3 bases at V and 5 bases at J, with 10 bases in the middle.

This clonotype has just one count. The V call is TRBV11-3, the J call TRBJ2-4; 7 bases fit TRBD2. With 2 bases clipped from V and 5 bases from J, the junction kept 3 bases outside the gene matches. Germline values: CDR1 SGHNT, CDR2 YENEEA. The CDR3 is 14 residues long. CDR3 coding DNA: TGTGCCAGCAGCTTAAAGGCGGGGGAAAACATTCAGTACTTC. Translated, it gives CASSLKAGENIQYF.

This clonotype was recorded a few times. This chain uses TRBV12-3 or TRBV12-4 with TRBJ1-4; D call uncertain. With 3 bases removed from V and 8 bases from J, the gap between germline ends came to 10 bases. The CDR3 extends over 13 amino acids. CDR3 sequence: CASSFFQAEKLFF. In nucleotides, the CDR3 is TGTGCCAGCAGTTTCTTCCAGGCCGAAAAACTGTTTTTT.

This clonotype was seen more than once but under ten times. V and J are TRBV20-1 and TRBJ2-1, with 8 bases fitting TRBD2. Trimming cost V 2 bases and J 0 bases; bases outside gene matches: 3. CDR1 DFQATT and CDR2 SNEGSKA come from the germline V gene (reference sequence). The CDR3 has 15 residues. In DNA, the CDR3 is TGCAGTGCTAGAACGGGGGGGAGCTCCTACAATGAGCAGTTCTTC. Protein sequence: CSARTGGSSYNEQFF.

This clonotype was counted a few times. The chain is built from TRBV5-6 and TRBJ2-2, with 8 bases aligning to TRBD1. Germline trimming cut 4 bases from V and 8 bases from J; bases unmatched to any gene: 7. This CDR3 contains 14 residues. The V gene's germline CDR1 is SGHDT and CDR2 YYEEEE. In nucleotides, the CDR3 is TGTGCCAGCAGCCCAGACAGGGGCGGTGGGGAGCTGTTTTTT. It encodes CASSPDRGGGELFF.

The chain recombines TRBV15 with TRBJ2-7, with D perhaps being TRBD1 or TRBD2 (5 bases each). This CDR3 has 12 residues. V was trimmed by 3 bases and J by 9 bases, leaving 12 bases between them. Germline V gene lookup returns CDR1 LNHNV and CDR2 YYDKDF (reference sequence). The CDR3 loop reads CATSSREGRQYF. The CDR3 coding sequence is TGTGCCACCAGCAGCCGTGAGGGGAGGCAGTACTTC.

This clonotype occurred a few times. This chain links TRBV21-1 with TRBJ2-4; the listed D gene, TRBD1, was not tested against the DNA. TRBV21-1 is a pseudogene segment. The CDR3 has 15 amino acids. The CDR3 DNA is TGTGCCAGCAGCAAACAACAGGGTTCCAAAAACATTCAGTACTTC. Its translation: CASSKQQGSKNIQYF.

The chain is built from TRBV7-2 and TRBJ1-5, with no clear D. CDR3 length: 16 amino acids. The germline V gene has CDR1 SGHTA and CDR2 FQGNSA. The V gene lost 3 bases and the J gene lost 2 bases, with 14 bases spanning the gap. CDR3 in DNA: TGTGCCAGCAGCTTCAGAGCTTCTTGGGGCAATCAGCCCCAGCATTTT. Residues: CASSFRASWGNQPQHF.

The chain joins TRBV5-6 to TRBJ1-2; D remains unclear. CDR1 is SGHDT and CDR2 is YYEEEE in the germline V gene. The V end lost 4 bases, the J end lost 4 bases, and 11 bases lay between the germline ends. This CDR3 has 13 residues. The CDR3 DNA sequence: TGTGCCAGCAGCGACGTGGGATTCTATGGCTACACCTTC. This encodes CASSDVGFYGYTF.

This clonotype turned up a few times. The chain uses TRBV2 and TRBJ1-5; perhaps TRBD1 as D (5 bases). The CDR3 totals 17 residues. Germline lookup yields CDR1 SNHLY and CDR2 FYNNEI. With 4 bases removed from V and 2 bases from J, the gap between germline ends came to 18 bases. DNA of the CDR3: TGTGCCAGCAGTGCGGGGCCACCCCTCCTTGGCAATCAGCCCCAGCATTTT. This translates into CASSAGPPLLGNQPQHF.